These 27 T cell receptor beta chains share one sample of origin, sequenced in a study of glioma-infiltrating T cells. Using RNA template, CDR3s of TCR alpha and beta were amplified with iRepertoire arm-PCR. TCRdb used MiXCR to reprocess the multiplex PCR reads, holding one entry per CDR3 protein. Of 3,500 to 4,000 distinct CDR3 sequences listed, around 92% are singletons. The sequenced sample consisted of glioma tissue, nonneoplastic brain tissue, or PBMCs (not recorded which). Receptors originate from a human donor with low-grade glioma or glioblastoma, undergoing nonglioma brain surgery, or in good health (not recorded which).

On this clonotype itself: This beta chain is off target for a library built for alpha chains, so its abundance means little. The J gene is TRBJ2-3, the V gene TRBV11-2, with a tentative D call TRBD2 (5 bases). Trimming pared 5 bases from V and 11 bases from J, leaving 14 bases between. The CDR3 extends over 12 amino acids. In germline, CDR1 is SGHAT, CDR2 FQNNGV. The CDR3 DNA follows: TGTGCCAGCAGCGAGAGAGGGCGAGGGCAGTATTTT. Translation gives CASSERGRGQYF.

On this clonotype: At one of its ends the junction is not consistent with the germline gene, which may arise from a read error. The library was designed around alpha chains, so this beta chain is a stray read whose abundance carries little weight. The chain carries TRBV6-1 and TRBJ2-5; TRBD1 matches 7 bases. CDR1 is MNHNS and CDR2 is SASEGT in the germline V gene. The CDR3 loop spans 16 amino acids. Written as DNA, the CDR3 is TGTGCCAGCGCTTCCTCGGGGCTAGCAGGGACAGAGACCGAGTACTTC. It encodes CASASSGLAGTETEYF.

As regards this clonotype: Since it is a stray read in a library aimed at alpha chains, this beta chain has a size that is not meaningful. This sequence joins TRBV27 and TRBJ1-1, with TRBD1 as a possible D gene (6 bases). This CDR3 has 13 residues. The V end was cut by 7 bases, the J end by 4 bases, with 13 bases between. Germline V gene data show CDR1 as MNHEY and CDR2 as SMNVEV (reference sequence). The CDR3 coding sequence is TGTGCCAGCAACAGGGCGGGGGGCACTGAAGCTTTCTTT. It yields the protein CASNRAGGTEAFF.

On this clonotype: This beta chain slipped into a library made for alpha chains as a stray read, so its size is not meaningful. The rearrangement uses TRBV6-6 and TRBJ1-1, with TRBD1 as a possible D gene (6 bases). CDR1 MNHNY and CDR2 SVGAGI come from the germline V gene (reference sequence). The length of the CDR3 is 13 residues. V gave up 7 bases and J gave up 5 bases, with 14 bases separating them. The CDR3 DNA reads as TGTGCCAGCATTATAACGGGGGCGACTGAAGCTTTCTTT. It translates to CASIITGATEAFF.

About this clonotype: The library was prepared for alpha chains; this beta chain is a stray read, so its frequency means little. The chain links TRBV20-1 to TRBJ1-4; no definite D call. Trimming left V 0 bases short and J 5 bases short, with 7 bases between. Germline V lookup: CDR1 DFQATT, CDR2 SNEGSKA (reference sequence). The CDR3 has 13 amino acids. The chain's CDR3 is CSARDMRNEKLFF. The CDR3 DNA sequence: TGCAGTGCTAGAGATATGCGAAATGAAAAACTGTTTTTT.

On this clonotype itself: This beta chain represents an off-target read in a library built for alpha chains; its size is of limited meaning. V gene TRBV7-2 combines with J gene TRBJ2-5; tentative D call: TRBD1 (5 bases). This CDR3 spans 14 amino acids. V was pared by 2 bases and J by 5 bases, with 12 bases between. Per germline, CDR1 SGHTA and CDR2 FQGNSA. The CDR3, as DNA: TGTGCCAGCAGCTTATCGGTAGCAGGGGAGACCCAGTACTTC. It yields the protein CASSLSVAGETQYF.

To note about this clonotype: A junction end diverges from the germline sequence, so it may reflect a read error. This beta chain is a stray sequence in a library constructed for alpha chains; its clone size is not meaningful. V is TRBV15 and J is TRBJ2-7; D is uncertain. CDR1 is LNHNV and CDR2 is YYDKDF in the germline V gene (reference sequence). The CDR3 extends over 14 amino acids. The CDR3 DNA is TGTGCCAGCAGTCGCGACGGTCTTACCTACAAGCAGTACTTC. This codes for CASSRDGLTYKQYF. The full variable domain, completed using reference TRBV15 and TRBJ2-7, is DAMVIQNPRYQVTQFGKPVTLSCSQTLNHNVMYWYQQKSSQAPKLLFHYYDKDFNNEADTPDNFQSRRPNTSFCFLDIRSPGLGDTAMYLCASSRDGLTYKQYFGPGTRLTVT.

Regarding this clonotype: Because this beta chain is a stray read in a library intended to capture alpha chains, its abundance should not be given much weight. The chain is built from TRBV5-4 and TRBJ1-6; TRBD1 agrees at 12 bases. Germline CDR1 is SGHNT and CDR2 is YYREEE (reference sequence). This CDR3 has 16 amino acids. V trimming: 2 bases; J trimming: 7 bases; junction bases outside the gene matches: 4. The CDR3 reads CASSLPGQGANSPLHF. The CDR3 nucleotides read TGTGCCAGCAGCTTACCGGGACAGGGGGCAAATTCACCCCTCCACTTT.

About this clonotype itself: This beta chain is an unintended read in a library built for alpha chains; its size means little. This sequence joins TRBV24-1 and TRBJ2-1; no reliable D call. The germline V gene has CDR1 KGHDR and CDR2 SFDVKD. This CDR3 spans 14 amino acids. Trimming shortened V by 3 bases and J by 6 bases, and 11 bases separated the two germline ends. For the CDR3, the DNA is TGTGCCACCAGTGATCCCCGGGCAGTCAATGAGCAGTTCTTC. It translates to CATSDPRAVNEQFF.

Regarding this clonotype: The library was prepared for alpha chains; this beta chain is a stray read, so its frequency means little. The chain is built from TRBV13 and TRBJ1-1, with 7 nucleotides matching TRBD1. From germline, CDR1 is PRHDT and CDR2 FYEKMQ (reference sequence). CDR3 length: 15 residues. V was pared by 5 bases and J by 1 base, with 7 bases of the junction left unmatched. The CDR3 DNA reads TGTGCCAGCAGCCCGTGGGACAGCCAGAACACTGAAGCTTTCTTT. It translates to CASSPWDSQNTEAFF.

Turning to this clonotype: This beta chain is an unintended read in a library built for alpha chains; its size means little. This chain uses TRBV27 with TRBJ2-3; no firm D call. The CDR3 is 15 amino acids. Between the trimmed V and J ends, which lost 0 bases and 2 bases, there was a span of 9 bases. Germline-derived CDR1 and CDR2 are MNHEY and SMNVEV (reference sequence). CDR3 in DNA: TGTGCCAGCAGTTTATCGTTGGACCTCACAGATACGCAGTATTTT. As protein: CASSLSLDLTDTQYF.

This clonotype was recorded only once. The library was prepared for alpha chains; this beta chain is a stray read, so its frequency means little. The gene calls are TRBV6-6 and TRBJ2-3; D is possibly TRBD1 (5 bases). Germline V gene data show CDR1 as MNHNY and CDR2 as SVGAGI (reference sequence). The CDR3 is 15 residues long. The V and J ends lost 2 bases and 6 bases respectively, with 15 bases between them. CDR3 region: CASSYPQGVIDTQYF. CDR3 sequence (DNA): TGTGCCAGCAGTTACCCGCAGGGTGTGATCGATACGCAGTATTTT.

Notes on this clonotype: This beta chain turned up in a library designed for alpha chains; as an off-target read, its abundance says little. The chain links TRBV7-9 to TRBJ2-7; unclear D gene. This CDR3 has 14 amino acids. The germline V gene encodes CDR1 SEHNR and CDR2 FQNEAQ (reference sequence). Trimming cost V 5 bases and J 5 bases, with 16 bases left between them. The CDR3 coding sequence is TGTGCCAGCAGCCTCGGCCCCCTTTGGGACGAGCAGTACTTC. It specifies CASSLGPLWDEQYF.

On this clonotype itself: The library was prepared for alpha chains; this beta chain is a stray read, so its frequency means little. This chain uses TRBV28 with TRBJ1-1, with D possibly being TRBD1 (6 bases). The CDR3 covers 13 residues. V was pared by 3 bases and J by 6 bases, with 11 bases between. Germline V gene sequence: CDR1 MDHEN, CDR2 SYDVKM. The CDR3 DNA reads TGTGCCAGCAGTTTTCCAGGGGTAGCTGAAGCTTTCTTT. This codes for CASSFPGVAEAFF.

As for this clonotype: A library made for alpha chains picked up this beta chain off target, so its size means little. The J gene is TRBJ1-2, the V gene TRBV27, with D possibly matching TRBD1 (5 bases). The germline gives CDR1 MNHEY, CDR2 SMNVEV (reference sequence). The CDR3 covers 14 residues. V was clipped by 3 bases and J by 3 bases, with 11 bases between them. The CDR3 nucleotides read TGTGCCAGCAGTTTCTCAGGGACGGACTATGGCTACACCTTC. Protein sequence: CASSFSGTDYGYTF.

A remark on this clonotype: The size of this beta chain means little, since it is a stray read in a library made for alpha chains. The rearrangement uses TRBV2 and TRBJ2-3, with a weak D call TRBD2 (6 bases). This CDR3 has 17 amino acids. CDR1 SNHLY and CDR2 FYNNEI come from the germline V gene. V lost 5 bases and J 0 bases, leaving 18 bases between the germline ends. The chain's CDR3 is CASSSPGAMTSTDTQYF. CDR3 nucleotide sequence: TGTGCCAGCAGTTCCCCGGGAGCCATGACTAGCACAGATACGCAGTATTTT.

For this clonotype: This beta chain slipped into a library made for alpha chains as a stray read, so its size is not meaningful. This sequence joins TRBV10-1 and TRBJ1-1; 9 positions agree with TRBD1. The CDR3 is 13 residues long. The V gene's germline CDR1 is WNHNN and CDR2 SYGVQD (reference sequence). J gave up 5 bases and V 3 bases, and 1 base lay outside the gene matches. CDR3 amino acids: CASSDGQGTEAFF. The CDR3, as DNA: TGCGCCAGCAGTGACGGACAGGGGACTGAAGCTTTCTTT.

Concerning this clonotype: This beta chain came through as a stray read in a library set up for alpha chains, and its size says little. The chain uses TRBV7-2 and TRBJ1-1; 8 bases are shared with TRBD1. CDR3 size: 15 residues. Per germline, CDR1 SGHTA and CDR2 FQGNSA. V lost 4 bases and J lost 9; bases outside the gene matches: 13. The CDR3 sequence: CASSSVSTGQVQAFF. The CDR3 DNA reads as TGTGCCAGCAGCTCCGTCTCGACGGGACAGGTTCAAGCTTTCTTT.

Worth noting for this clonotype: Since it is a stray read in a library aimed at alpha chains, this beta chain has a size that is not meaningful. The chain joins TRBV5-4 to TRBJ2-3, with D possibly matching TRBD2 (5 bases). CDR1 and CDR2 (germline): SGHNT, YYREEE (reference sequence). The CDR3 is 14 residues long. The V end lost 4 bases, the J end lost 2 bases, and 11 bases lay between the germline ends. CDR3 DNA: TGTGCCAGCAGCCCGGGGTACGACACAGATACGCAGTATTTT. It codes for CASSPGYDTDTQYF. The full variable domain, rest sourced from reference TRBV5-4 and TRBJ2-3, is ETGVTQSPTHLIKTRGQQVTLRCSSQSGHNTVSWYQQALGQGPQFIFQYYREEENGRGNFPPRFSGLQFPNYSSELNVNALELDDSALYLCASSPGYDTDTQYFGPGTRLTVL.

For this clonotype: In a library made to pick up alpha chains, this beta chain is a stray read with a size that means little. The V call is TRBV2, the J call TRBJ1-1, with 10 bases aligning to TRBD1. V lost 8 bases, J lost 7 bases, and 7 bases stayed unmatched. The CDR3 is 13 amino acids. Germline lookup yields CDR1 SNHLY and CDR2 FYNNEI. CDR3 sequence (DNA): TGTGCCAGCGCAGGGACAGGGGAGAATGAAGCTTTCTTT. Its protein product is CASAGTGENEAFF.

Regarding this clonotype: A library made for alpha chains picked up this beta chain off target, so its size means little. The chain links TRBV7-2 to TRBJ2-1; D gene uncertain. The CDR3 is 15 amino acids. V lost 0 bases and J lost 8, with 14 bases in between. The germline gives CDR1 SGHTA, CDR2 FQGNSA. CDR3 protein: CASSLAAASVDEQFF. In nucleotides, the CDR3 is TGTGCCAGCAGCTTAGCAGCCGCGTCGGTCGATGAGCAGTTCTTC.

With respect to this clonotype: Found in a library prepared for alpha chains, this beta chain is an off-target read, and its abundance has little meaning. This chain joins TRBV4-1 and TRBJ1-5; the D is unclear. Germline values: CDR1 MGHRA, CDR2 YSYEKL. The length of the CDR3 is 14 residues. V was clipped by 6 bases and J by 9 bases, with 18 bases between them. Here the CDR3 DNA reads TGCGCCAGCAGTCGACCGGTCGTCGATCGGCCCCAGCATTTT. Its translation: CASSRPVVDRPQHF.

With respect to this clonotype: Because the library targeted alpha chains, this beta chain is an off-target read whose size means little. The rearrangement joins TRBV12-3 or TRBV12-4 to TRBJ2-3; D perhaps matches TRBD2 (5 bases). There are 13 residues in the CDR3. Trimming stripped 3 bases from V and 6 bases from J, with 10 bases between. CDR3 bases: TGTGCCAGCAGTTTCGGACTGTGGGATACGCAGTATTTT. Residues: CASSFGLWDTQYF.

Of note for this clonotype: A library prepared for alpha chains yielded this beta chain as an off-target read; its size is of little meaning. The V call is TRBV6-2 or TRBV6-3, the J call TRBJ2-3, with TRBD1 identical over 7 bases. Germline loops: CDR1 MNHEY, CDR2 SVGEGT. With V trimmed by 6 bases and J by 3 bases, 15 bases remained unmatched. The CDR3 spans 17 residues. The CDR3 coding sequence is TGTGCCAGCAGGAACGTCCATATGGGACAGCCAACAGATACGCAGTATTTT. Residues: CASRNVHMGQPTDTQYF.

This clonotype was observed once. A library prepared for alpha chains yielded this beta chain as an off-target read; its size is of little meaning. The chain links TRBV7-2 to TRBJ1-3; the D is unclear. CDR1 and CDR2 from the germline V gene are SGHTA and FQGNSA. The CDR3 has 15 amino acids. Trimming shortened V by 4 bases and J by 6 bases, and 16 bases separated the two germline ends. For the CDR3, the DNA is TGTGCCAGCAGCTGGCAATCGGGTACCGAAAACACCATATATTTT. Translating gives CASSWQSGTENTIYF.

About this clonotype itself: With the library built for alpha chains, this beta chain is off target and its frequency is not meaningful. This sequence joins TRBV6-1 and TRBJ2-1; TRBD2 agrees at 8 bases. The CDR3 is made up of 18 amino acids. Trimming took 5 bases from V and 8 from J; bases not matched to a gene: 20. Germline V gene sequence: CDR1 MNHNS, CDR2 SASEGT. As DNA, the CDR3 is TGTGCCAGCAGTCTCTCTGAAAGTAGCGGGGCCGCAGTTGATGAGCAGTTCTTC. Residues: CASSLSESSGAAVDEQFF.

Regarding this clonotype: This beta chain is an unintended read in a library built for alpha chains; its size means little. The genes are TRBV4-1 and TRBJ2-1; 11 bases are a match to TRBD1. This CDR3 region has 14 residues. The V and J ends lost 4 bases and 6 bases, in that order; junction bases with no gene match: 2. Looked up from germline, CDR1 is MGHRA and CDR2 is YSYEKL. Here the CDR3 reads CASSRDRGSNEQFF. The CDR3 nucleotides are TGCGCCAGCAGCCGGGACAGGGGGAGCAATGAGCAGTTCTTC.